This TCR beta chain emerged from a study of CD8+ T cells in alopecia areata listed by TCRdb under 2018. At the level of the whole study: Treated patients were enrolled in an open-label pilot trial of oral tofacitinib at 5 to 10 mg twice daily for moderate-to-severe alopecia areata. Scalp clonality was compared among normal scalp (n=4), patchy alopecia areata scalp (n=8), and alopecia totalis/universalis scalp (n=8). Patients received tofacitinib for 6 to 18 months and were then followed off drug for 6 months to check for delayed response and recurrence. TCRbeta CDR3 regions were amplified by immunoSEQ multiplex PCR with 35 Vbeta forward and 13 Jbeta reverse primers. Tofacitinib-treated patients had biopsies at baseline and at 4 and 24 weeks of treatment, with a later scalp biopsy in several patients. On the human side, TCRbeta sequencing was run on scalp tissue and on sorted CD4+ and CD8+ peripheral blood T cells from healthy controls and from alopecia areata patients with either patchy or totalis/universalis disease. The RNA source kit depended on sample type: the PAXgene miRNA kit for fixed scalp, the miRNeasy kit for PBMCs, and the RNeasy kit for mouse skin. To study T cell clonal expansion in alopecia areata, the researchers applied high-throughput TCRbeta sequencing to both the C3H/HeJ mouse model and human patients. Overall study results and their limits: Shared TCR sequences between patients were less evident than in mice, which may be partly attributable to HLA diversity in the patient population. Higher clonality and more expanded CD8+ clones were observed in lesional scalp than in normal scalp, particularly in alopecia totalis/universalis, a finding suggestive of antigenic drive. Resident alphabeta T cells in normal human skin are also sequenced, complicating scalp TCR repertoire analysis, unlike mouse skin dominated by gammadelta T cells.

Reading the label with the study, this specimen's time point is: baseline before oral tofacitinib. Lesional scalp punch biopsies and peripheral blood were obtained from alopecia areata patients. PBMCs were separated by density centrifugation and stained for CD3, CD4 and CD8, after which CD4+ and CD8+ T cells were sorted on a FACSAria. The CDR3 measures 14 amino acids from cysteine to phenylalanine. The only DNA kept is the CDR3, 42 bases in frame from the first base. CDR1 and CDR2 were assigned from the germline V gene as SNHLY and FYNNEI. Cut back by 8 bases and 5 bases, the V and J ends lie 17 bases apart. The method was the immunoSEQ multiplex PCR assay. For TCR sequencing, RNA was extracted from every sample and reverse transcribed into cDNA to serve as template. First-strand cDNA was synthesized with SuperScript III using a 2:1 mix of oligo-dT and random hexamers. A synthetic immune receptor repertoire was used to measure amplification bias, and any remaining bias was corrected computationally. Regarding the original processing steps: After raw reads were preprocessed to remove errors, the CDR3 was defined following IMGT conventions as running from the conserved cysteine to phenylalanine. Clonality was computed as 1 minus the Shannon entropy, with the entropy normalized by log2 of the number of productive unique TCRs. Scalp TCRbeta sequences were cross-referenced with sorted blood CD4 and CD8 repertoires so that the CD4 or CD8 identity of scalp clones could be inferred. TCRdb limited this immuneACCESS table to in-frame rearrangements with V and J called. A share of clones is missing; checked studies link under half to unresolved V genes, and the rest is unexplained. The V and J calls and the clone size are those of that table, but D and trimming were determined from the DNA. This sample lists 65,000 to 75,000 clones; around 49% were detected once. The ten biggest clones cover about a sixth of the sample.

This clone appeared a few times. Which antigen it targets is not known. Base qualities are not recorded, but no much larger clone differs from it by a single base. The sequenced sample was CD8+ T cells sorted from blood, obtained at week 0. This receptor was taken from a human donor with alopecia areata. The chain is made from TRBV2 and TRBJ2-3; a tentative D call is TRBD2 (5 bases match). The nucleotide sequence is given as TGTGCCAGCTCCAACCCCAGAGGGCGAGATACGCAGTATTTT. Its protein product is CASSNPRGRDTQYF.